These 8 T cell receptor beta chains were all obtained from the same sample, sequenced in a study of shared clonotypes between healthy human individuals. The table came from immunoSEQ multiplex PCR; TCRdb's copy has only in-frame clones and leaves some out. The sample consists of roughly 2 million clones, about 95% of them appearing once. The sample was naive CD4+ T cells sorted from blood. The subset here: CD45RA+ positively selected. The receptors stem from a man younger than 30 in good health.

About this clone: At one boundary the junction diverges from the germline segment, which might be a read error. The V and J genes are TRBV7-9 and TRBJ2-6; perhaps TRBD2 as D (6 bases). Germline CDR1 reads SEHNR; CDR2 reads FQNEAQ (reference sequence). This CDR3 contains 15 residues. The CDR3 protein is CASRLGGLGANVLTF. The CDR3 DNA reads TGTGCCAGCAGGTTAGGAGGGCTCGGGGCCAACGTCCTGACTTTC.

The chain employs TRBV4-3 and TRBJ2-5; D might be TRBD2 (5 bases). The CDR3 is 14 amino acids. The germline gives CDR1 LGHNA, CDR2 YSLEER. Deletions cut 2 bases from V and 4 bases from J, with 11 bases between. CDR3 protein: CASSQTIGGETQYF. The CDR3 nucleotides are TGCGCCAGCAGCCAAACGATAGGAGGAGAGACCCAGTACTTC.

This clone was observed many times. The gene calls are TRBV29-1 and TRBJ2-5; TRBD1 is a possible D gene (5 bases). The V gene's germline CDR1 is SQVTM and CDR2 ANQGSEA. This CDR3 comprises 12 residues. Trimming pared 6 bases from V and 5 bases from J, leaving 13 bases between. CDR3 in amino acids: CSVVRDRETQYF. The CDR3 DNA reads TGCAGCGTGGTCAGGGATCGGGAGACCCAGTACTTC.

The chain joins TRBV18 to TRBJ1-2, with no clear D. Germline V gene lookup returns CDR1 KGHSH and CDR2 LQKENI. The CDR3 has 15 amino acids. V shed 8 bases and J shed 6 bases, with 22 bases lying between them. The CDR3 DNA is TGTGCCAGCCGGATAGAGGGAAACCCTGAGAATGGCTACACCTTC. This translates into CASRIEGNPENGYTF.

The rearrangement joins TRBV7-2 to TRBJ1-2; 7 bases are shared with TRBD1. Trimming removed 4 bases from V and 4 bases from J; junction bases left unmatched: 9. Germline V gives CDR1 SGHTA, CDR2 FQGNSA. The CDR3 spans 15 residues. In DNA form, the CDR3 reads TGTGCCAGCAGCTACACCACGACAGGGCCCTATGGCTACACCTTC. Translating it yields CASSYTTTGPYGYTF.

The chain combines TRBV5-4 with TRBJ2-7; D is possibly TRBD2 (6 bases). V was pared by 2 bases and J by 11 bases, with 17 bases between. The CDR3 has 13 residues. The germline gives CDR1 SGHNT, CDR2 YYREEE (reference sequence). CDR3 sequence reads: CASSLRGYNEEYF. The CDR3 DNA follows: TGTGCCAGCAGCTTACGGGGGTATAATGAGGAGTACTTC.

The V gene is TRBV5-4, the J gene TRBJ2-7; a weak D match, TRBD2 (6 bases). V gave up 1 base and J gave up 2 bases, with 25 bases separating them. CDR1 and CDR2 from the germline V gene are SGHNT and YYREEE (reference sequence). The length of the CDR3 is 19 residues. CDR3 bases: TGTGCCAGCAGCTTGTTGGATTTTGGTCTCGGGGGAGGAACCTACGAGCAGTACTTC. It specifies CASSLLDFGLGGGTYEQYF. The whole variable domain, remainder taken from reference TRBV5-4 and TRBJ2-7, is ETGVTQSPTHLIKTRGQQVTLRCSSQSGHNTVSWYQQALGQGPQFIFQYYREEENGRGNFPPRFSGLQFPNYSSELNVNALELDDSALYLCASSLLDFGLGGGTYEQYFGPGTRLTVT.

The V and J genes are TRBV4-1 and TRBJ1-4; weak D call: TRBD1 (5 bases). CDR3 length: 15 residues. Germline CDR1 is MGHRA and CDR2 is YSYEKL. Between the trimmed V and J ends, which lost 3 bases and 5 bases, there was a span of 13 bases. CDR3 nucleotides: TGCGCCAGCAGCCACGGGGGGGAACCCAATGAAAAACTGTTTTTT. Translated, it gives CASSHGGEPNEKLFF.